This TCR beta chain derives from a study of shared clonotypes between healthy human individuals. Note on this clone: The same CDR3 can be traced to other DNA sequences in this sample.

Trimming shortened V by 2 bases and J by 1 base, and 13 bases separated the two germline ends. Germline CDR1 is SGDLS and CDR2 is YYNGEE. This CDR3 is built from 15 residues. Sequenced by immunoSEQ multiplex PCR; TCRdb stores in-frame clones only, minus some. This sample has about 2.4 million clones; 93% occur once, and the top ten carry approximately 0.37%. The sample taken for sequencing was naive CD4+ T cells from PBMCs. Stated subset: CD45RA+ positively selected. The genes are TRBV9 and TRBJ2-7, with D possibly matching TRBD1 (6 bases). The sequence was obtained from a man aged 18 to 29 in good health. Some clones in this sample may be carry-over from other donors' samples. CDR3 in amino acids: CASSVGATSSYEQYF. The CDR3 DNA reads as TGTGCCAGCAGCGTGGGGGCAACCTCTTCCTACGAGCAGTACTTC.